What follows are 20 T cell receptor beta chains derived from one specimen sequenced in a study of T cell repertoires in cytomegalovirus infection (dated by TCRdb to about 2019). The antigens for these receptors are not known. The sequencer listed for this sample is Illumina HiSeq 1500. TCRdb ran its own pipeline on the public reads, namely fastp trimming at Q25 and MiXCR clone calling, and kept in-frame beta chains. Rows with one shared CDR3 protein collapse into an entry with the most common genes and DNA. For this sample the table gives 450,000 to 650,000 distinct CDR3 sequences, of which roughly 42% were detected only once. Of the sample, 48% falls within the top ten clones. Explained via the paper, the treatment or condition label denotes: in vitro stimulation with specific CMV peptide epitopes to enrich CMV-specific T cells. The sequences come from cultured PBMCs, collected from culture after CMV antigen stimulation. Receptor source: a human donor in good health (CMV status not recorded). Some clones in this sample may be carry-over from other donors' samples.

The chain combines TRBV28 with TRBJ1-6; D is ambiguous. V dropped 3 bases and J dropped 7 bases, with 13 bases sitting between them. Germline V CDR1 and CDR2: MDHEN, SYDVKM. CDR3 length: 15 residues. CDR3 protein: CASSLPGDGNSPLHF. CDR3 DNA sequence: TGTGCCAGCAGTTTGCCCGGGGATGGAAATTCACCCCTCCACTTT.

The V and J genes are TRBV28 and TRBJ2-7, with a tentative D call TRBD2 (6 bases). Trimming took 8 bases from V and 3 from J, leaving 17 bases between them. The CDR3 covers 14 residues. Germline-derived CDR1 and CDR2 are MDHEN and SYDVKM. CDR3 sequence (DNA): TGTGCCAGCCCCGGGGGACCCCCCCACTACGAGCAGTACTTC. Its translation is CASPGGPPHYEQYF.

The gene calls are TRBV6-2 or TRBV6-3 and TRBJ2-7; the D is unclear. V lost 0 bases, J lost 3 bases, and 6 bases lay in between. The CDR3 is 13 amino acids. Germline V gives CDR1 MNHEY, CDR2 SVGEGT. The CDR3 DNA sequence: TGTGCCAGCAGTTACTCCCCTATCTACGAGCAGTACTTC. Its protein product is CASSYSPIYEQYF.

This chain joins TRBV19 and TRBJ2-1; 8 nucleotides align to TRBD1. The trim removed 7 bases at V and 2 bases at J, leaving 7 bases unmatched. The CDR3 contains 15 residues. From germline, CDR1 is LNHDA and CDR2 SQIVND (reference sequence). CDR3 in amino acids: CASTPTGEAYNEQFF. DNA of the CDR3: TGTGCCAGTACTCCGACAGGGGAGGCCTACAATGAGCAGTTCTTC.

Here the CDR3 reads CASSQDAHGGEADTQYF. CDR3 DNA: TGCGCCAGCAGCCAAGATGCCCACGGGGGCGAGGCCGATACGCAGTATTTT. The chain has TRBV4-3 and TRBJ2-3; D may correspond to TRBD1 or TRBD2 (6 bases each). Germline CDR1 and CDR2: LGHNA and YSLEER. The CDR3 sequence is 17 residues long. Trimming pared 0 bases from V and 6 bases from J, leaving 19 bases between.

This chain links TRBV4-1 with TRBJ1-4; TRBD1 is a possible D gene (5 bases). This CDR3 is built from 12 residues. Germline assignment: CDR1 MGHRA and CDR2 YSYEKL. The V gene lost 4 bases and the J gene lost 11 bases, with 11 bases spanning the gap. CDR3 sequence reads: CASSPHGGKLFF. The CDR3 region has the DNA TGCGCCAGCAGCCCCCATGGGGGGAAACTGTTTTTT.

This rearrangement joins TRBV4-1 to TRBJ1-2; perhaps TRBD1 as D (6 bases). V lost 3 bases and J 4 bases, leaving 15 bases between the germline ends. CDR1 is MGHRA and CDR2 is YSYEKL in the germline V gene. The CDR3 has 15 amino acids. CDR3 DNA sequence: TGCGCCAGCAGCCACCTCCCCCCCAGGGGCTATGGCTACACCTTC. Amino acid sequence: CASSHLPPRGYGYTF.

The chain uses TRBV20-1 and TRBJ2-3, with no clear D. The CDR3 sequence is 15 residues long. With 0 bases removed from V and 0 bases from J, the gap between germline ends came to 10 bases. Germline values: CDR1 DFQATT, CDR2 SNEGSKA (reference sequence). In DNA, the CDR3 is TGCAGTGCTAGAGACCTCCTCGGGAGCACAGATACGCAGTATTTT. Residues: CSARDLLGSTDTQYF.

J is TRBJ1-4 and V is TRBV11-2, with TRBD1 identical over 7 bases. Germline trimming cut 5 bases from V and 5 bases from J; bases unmatched to any gene: 5. This CDR3 spans 14 amino acids. CDR1 SGHAT and CDR2 FQNNGV come from the germline V gene. This CDR3 is CASSPLGQNEKLFF. CDR3 coding DNA: TGTGCCAGCAGCCCTTTGGGACAGAATGAAAAACTGTTTTTT. Combining the CDR3 with reference TRBV11-2 and TRBJ1-4 gives the whole variable domain EAGVAQSPRYKIIEKRQSVAFWCNPISGHATLYWYQQILGQGPKLLIQFQNNGVVDDSQLPKDRFSAERLKGVDSTLKIQPAKLEDSAVYLCASSPLGQNEKLFFGSGTQLSVL.

The V call is TRBV12-3 or TRBV12-4, the J call TRBJ2-7, with TRBD2 matching over 8 bases. With 6 bases clipped from V and 5 bases from J, the junction kept 9 bases outside the gene matches. This CDR3 comprises 14 residues. This chain's CDR3 is CASRHSGSGNEQYF. The CDR3 nucleotides are TGTGCCAGCAGACACAGCGGGAGTGGCAACGAGCAGTACTTC.

The J gene is TRBJ2-1, the V gene TRBV4-1, with D perhaps TRBD1 (6 bases). V lost 0 bases and J lost 6, with 9 bases in between. The CDR3 sequence is 14 residues long. The germline V gene encodes CDR1 MGHRA and CDR2 YSYEKL. This chain's CDR3 is CASSQEGGINEQFF. DNA for the CDR3: TGCGCCAGCAGCCAAGAAGGGGGTATCAATGAGCAGTTCTTC.

The DNA for the CDR3 is TGTGCCAGCAGTTTCCGCGTTGGTGCCGGGGAGCTGTTTTTT. Amino acids: CASSFRVGAGELFF. This chain joins TRBV12-3 or TRBV12-4 and TRBJ2-2; D is uncertain. Trimming pared 3 bases from V and 6 bases from J, leaving 11 bases between. The CDR3 totals 14 residues.

V gene TRBV20-1 combines with J gene TRBJ2-7; D remains ambiguous. The CDR3 spans 12 residues. Looked up from germline, CDR1 is DFQATT and CDR2 is SNEGSKA (reference sequence). Trimming left V 0 bases short and J 3 bases short, with 6 bases between. The CDR3: CSARDPFYEQYF. The CDR3 DNA sequence: TGCAGTGCTAGAGACCCCTTCTACGAGCAGTACTTC.

The chain has TRBV7-8 and TRBJ2-5; D is undetermined. Germline V gene lookup returns CDR1 SGHVS and CDR2 FQNEAQ. This CDR3 is built from 14 residues. V lost 3 bases, J lost 4 bases, and 12 bases lay in between. The CDR3 DNA reads as TGTGCCAGCAGCTTGGCGGCCTCCCCAGAGACCCAGTACTTC. Translation gives CASSLAASPETQYF.

On this clonotype itself: One end of the junction is discordant with germline, which a read error may explain. Here the CDR3 DNA reads TGTGCCAGCAGCTTGCAGGGCAATCACCCCCAGCATTTT. Its translation: CASSLQGNHPQHF. This chain links TRBV2 with TRBJ1-5; D is perhaps TRBD1 (5 bases). This CDR3 has 13 residues. Per the germline V gene, CDR1 is SNHLY and CDR2 is FYNNEI. Variable domain in full (rest from reference TRBV2 and TRBJ1-5): EPEVTQTPSHQVTQMGQEVILRCVPISNHLYFYWYRQILGQKVEFLVSFYNNEISEKSEIFDDQFSVERPDGSNFTLKIRSTKLEDSAMYFCASSLQGNHPQHFGDGTRLSIL.

This clonotype was found once. This rearrangement joins TRBV12-3 or TRBV12-4 to TRBJ2-1; 12 nucleotides match TRBD2. The CDR3 runs to 16 residues. V gave up 4 bases and J gave up 1 base; unmatched junction bases: 2. CDR3 residues: CASSSSGGVSYNEQFF. In DNA, the CDR3 is TGTGCCAGCAGTTCTAGCGGGGGGGTTTCCTACAATGAGCAGTTCTTC.

The chain uses TRBV7-8 and TRBJ2-7; perhaps TRBD1 as D (6 bases). Germline CDR1 reads SGHVS; CDR2 reads FQNEAQ. The V gene lost 4 bases and the J gene lost 0 bases, with 10 bases spanning the gap. This CDR3 has 14 amino acids. The CDR3 spells CASSWDTSSYEQYF. The CDR3 nucleotides are TGTGCCAGCAGCTGGGACACGAGCTCCTACGAGCAGTACTTC.

A few counts support this clonotype. V gene TRBV7-8 combines with J gene TRBJ2-7; 12 bases fit TRBD2. CDR1 is SGHVS and CDR2 is FQNEAQ in the germline V gene. V lost 5 bases to trimming and J lost 2 bases; unmatched junction nucleotides: 7. The CDR3 spans 16 residues. The CDR3 DNA is TGTGCCAGCAGCCCCAGACTAGCGGGGGTAACCTACGAGCAGTACTTC. It translates to CASSPRLAGVTYEQYF.

This clonotype was observed a handful of times. The chain has TRBV7-2 and TRBJ2-7, with a tentative D call TRBD2 (6 bases). The CDR3 runs to 13 residues. Germline CDR1 is SGHTA and CDR2 is FQGNSA. V shed 2 bases and J shed 5 bases, with 10 bases lying between them. This CDR3 is CASSLLTSHEQYF. As DNA, the CDR3 is TGTGCCAGCAGCTTACTGACTAGTCACGAGCAGTACTTC.

This clonotype was found a few times. The CDR3 reads CASSSSGTRTDTQYF. The CDR3 DNA reads as TGTGCCAGCAGCTCTAGCGGGACCCGCACAGATACGCAGTATTTT. The genes are TRBV7-2 and TRBJ2-3, with TRBD2 matching over 9 bases. The germline V gene encodes CDR1 SGHTA and CDR2 FQGNSA. The CDR3 extends over 15 amino acids. The ends lost 4 bases at V and 1 base at J; junction bases unmatched: 3.